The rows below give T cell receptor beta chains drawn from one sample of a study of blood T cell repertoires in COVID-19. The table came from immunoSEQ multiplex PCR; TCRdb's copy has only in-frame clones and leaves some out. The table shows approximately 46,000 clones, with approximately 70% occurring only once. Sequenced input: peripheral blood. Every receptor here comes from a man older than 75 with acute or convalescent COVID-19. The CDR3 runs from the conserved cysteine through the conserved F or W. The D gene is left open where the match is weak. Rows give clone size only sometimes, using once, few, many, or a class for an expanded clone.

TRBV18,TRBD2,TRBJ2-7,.,CASSLEAGGFGEQYF,TGTGCCAGCTCACTGGAAGCGGGAGGTTTCGGGGAGCAGTACTTC
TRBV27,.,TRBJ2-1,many,CASSSTGSQFF,TGTGCCAGCAGTTCCACGGGGTCCCAGTTCTTC
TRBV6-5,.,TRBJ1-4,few,CASGTGLEKLFF,TGTGCCAGCGGAACAGGTTTAGAAAAACTGTTTTTT
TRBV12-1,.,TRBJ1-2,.,CASSPKQGGDYGYTF,TGTGCCAGCAGCCCTAAACAGGGTGGGGACTATGGCTACACCTTC
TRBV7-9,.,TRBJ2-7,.,CASSLAQKTYEQYF,TGTGCCAGCAGCTTAGCACAGAAAACCTACGAGCAGTACTTC
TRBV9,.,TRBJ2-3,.,CASSAGTQRADTQYF,TGTGCCAGCAGCGCCGGGACTCAGCGGGCAGATACGCAGTATTTT
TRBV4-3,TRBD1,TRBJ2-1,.,CASSQTGGGGVTYNEQFF,TGCGCCAGCAGCCAGACAGGGGGGGGAGGGGTCACTTACAATGAGCAGTTCTTC
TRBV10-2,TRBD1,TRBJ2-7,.,CASRGTGSYEQYF,TGCGCCAGCAGAGGGACAGGCTCCTACGAGCAGTACTTC
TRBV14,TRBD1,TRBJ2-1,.,CASSQYRGQGYNEQFF,TGTGCCAGCAGCCAATACAGGGGGCAGGGGTACAATGAGCAGTTCTTC
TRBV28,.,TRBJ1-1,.,CASRLYPTEAFF,TGTGCCAGCAGGCTATACCCCACTGAAGCTTTCTTT
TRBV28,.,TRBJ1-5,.,CASRGGQGLGQPQHF,TGTGCCAGCAGGGGAGGTCAGGGTTTAGGACAGCCCCAGCATTTT
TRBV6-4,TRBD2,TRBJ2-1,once,CASRSPLAGGPHNEQFF,TGTGCCAGCAGATCCCCCTTAGCGGGAGGGCCTCACAATGAGCAGTTCTTC
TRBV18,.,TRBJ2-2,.,CASVVNRVGNTGELFF,TGTGCCAGTGTGGTCAACAGGGTCGGGAACACCGGGGAGCTGTTTTTT
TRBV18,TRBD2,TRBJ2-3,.,CASTHLAATDTQYF,TGTGCCAGCACCCACCTAGCGGCCACAGATACGCAGTATTTT
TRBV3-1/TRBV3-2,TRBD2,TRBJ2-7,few,CASSPGLAGYEQYF,TGTGCCAGCAGCCCGGGACTAGCGGGTTACGAGCAGTACTTC
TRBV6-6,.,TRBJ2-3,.,CASSPRTRESSTDTQYF,TGTGCCAGCAGTCCCCGCACGCGTGAATCTAGCACAGATACGCAGTATTTT
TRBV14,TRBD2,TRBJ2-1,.,CASSQDLLGLAGGRVEQFF,TGTGCCAGCAGCCAAGACCTTCTGGGACTAGCGGGAGGGCGTGTTGAGCAGTTCTTC
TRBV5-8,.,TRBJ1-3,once,CASSIHSTAGNTIYF,TGTGCCAGCAGCATCCATTCAACGGCTGGAAACACCATATATTTT
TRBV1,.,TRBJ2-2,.,CTSSQPYKGEYTGELFF,TGCACCAGCAGCCAACCTTACAAGGGGGAGTACACCGGGGAGCTGTTTTTT
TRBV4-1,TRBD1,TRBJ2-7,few,CASSQVGTGPYEQYF,TGCGCCAGCAGCCAAGTCGGGACAGGACCGTACGAGCAGTACTTC
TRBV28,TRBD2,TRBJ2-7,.,CASSAGQILGVPSGNGESYEQYF,TGTGCCAGCAGCGCTGGACAGATTTTAGGGGTTCCTAGCGGGAACGGGGAATCCTACGAGCAGTACTTC
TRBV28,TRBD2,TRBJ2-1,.,CASSFWTSEDNEQFF,TGTGCCAGCAGTTTCTGGACTAGCGAGGACAATGAGCAGTTCTTC
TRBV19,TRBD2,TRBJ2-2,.,CASTPLAGNTGELFF,TGTGCCAGTACCCCGCTAGCGGGGAACACCGGGGAGCTGTTTTTT
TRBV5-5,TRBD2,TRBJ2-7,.,CASSSGTTGFEQYF,TGTGCCAGCAGCTCCGGGACTACCGGCTTCGAGCAGTACTTC
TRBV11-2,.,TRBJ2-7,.,CASSSPGQPYEQYF,TGTGCCAGCAGCTCACCGGGACAACCCTACGAGCAGTACTTC
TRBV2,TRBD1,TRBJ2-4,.,CASSSDRSVWNIQYF,TGTGCCAGCAGCTCGGACAGGTCGGTGTGGAACATTCAGTACTTC
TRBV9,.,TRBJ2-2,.,CASSVEDTYTGELFF,TGTGCCAGCAGCGTAGAAGACACATACACCGGGGAGCTGTTTTTT
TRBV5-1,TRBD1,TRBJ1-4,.,CASSLSGQEDEKLFF,TGCGCCAGCAGCTTATCGGGACAGGAAGATGAAAAACTGTTTTTT
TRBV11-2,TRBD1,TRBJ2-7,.,CASSLAHRGEQYF,TGTGCCAGCAGCCTTGCTCACAGGGGCGAGCAGTACTTC
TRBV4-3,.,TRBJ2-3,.,CASSQVSLADTQYF,TGCGCCAGCAGCCAAGTTTCCCTAGCGGATACGCAGTATTTT
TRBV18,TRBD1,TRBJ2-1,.,CASTSDRALTSGEFF,TGTGCCAGCACCTCTGACAGGGCTCTCACCTCCGGGGAGTTCTTC
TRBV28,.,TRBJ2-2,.,CASSLRQVTGELFF,TGTGCCAGCAGTTTGCGACAGGTCACCGGGGAGCTGTTTTTT
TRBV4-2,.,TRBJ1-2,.,CASSPPSEIGYTF,TGTGCCAGCAGCCCCCCCTCGGAGATTGGCTACACCTTC
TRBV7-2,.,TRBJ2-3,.,CASSYRVPGSSTDTQYF,TGTGCCAGCAGCTACCGCGTTCCGGGATCTAGCACAGATACGCAGTATTTT
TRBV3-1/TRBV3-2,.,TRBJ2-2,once,CASSQIYSTGELFF,TGTGCCAGCAGCCAAATTTATTCGACCGGGGAGCTGTTTTTT
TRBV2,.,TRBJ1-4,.,CASRGDIGGEKLFF,TGTGCCAGCAGGGGTGATATAGGGGGTGAAAAACTGTTTTTT
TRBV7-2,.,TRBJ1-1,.,CASSPMNTEAFF,TGTGCCAGCAGCCCAATGAACACTGAAGCTTTCTTT
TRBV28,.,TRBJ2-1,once,CASSETLSSYNEQFF,TGTGCCAGCAGCGAGACTCTTAGCTCCTACAATGAGCAGTTCTTC
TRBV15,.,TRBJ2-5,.,CATSRGPGETQYF,TGTGCCACCAGCAGAGGTCCGGGAGAGACCCAGTACTTC
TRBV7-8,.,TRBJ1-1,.,CASSLARTTGSNTEAFF,TGTGCCAGCAGCTTAGCGCGAACGACAGGCTCCAACACTGAAGCTTTCTTT
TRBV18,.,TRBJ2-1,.,CASSLLGVDEQFF,TGTGCCAGCTCACTACTAGGCGTAGATGAGCAGTTCTTC
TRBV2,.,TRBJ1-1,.,CASINTEVLTEAFF,TGTGCCAGCATCAATACGGAGGTTCTCACTGAAGCTTTCTTT
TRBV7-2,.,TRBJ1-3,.,CASSLMGGPGNTIYF,TGTGCCAGCAGCTTAATGGGGGGACCTGGAAACACCATATATTTT
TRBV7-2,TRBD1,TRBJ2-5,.,CASSGDRGETQYF,TGTGCCAGCAGCGGCGACAGGGGGGAGACCCAGTACTTC
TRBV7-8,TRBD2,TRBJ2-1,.,CASSLAGLAGGSSYNEQFF,TGTGCCAGCAGCTTAGCAGGACTAGCGGGAGGAAGTTCCTACAATGAGCAGTTCTTC
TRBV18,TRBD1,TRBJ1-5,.,CASSTGVNQPQHF,TGTGCCAGCTCAACAGGGGTCAATCAGCCCCAGCATTTT
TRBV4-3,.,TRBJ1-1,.,CASSQWEGSGTEAFF,TGCGCCAGCAGCCAGTGGGAGGGGTCGGGCACTGAAGCTTTCTTT
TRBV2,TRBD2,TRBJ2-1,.,CASRVIAGGWNNEQFF,TGTGCCAGCAGGGTCATAGCGGGAGGGTGGAACAATGAGCAGTTCTTC
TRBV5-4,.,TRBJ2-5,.,CASSFGQGVQETQYF,TGTGCCAGCAGCTTCGGTCAGGGTGTTCAAGAGACCCAGTACTTC
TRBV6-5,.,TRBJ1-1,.,CASSRERLLTEAFF,TGTGCCAGCAGTCGGGAGAGGCTCCTCACTGAAGCTTTCTTT